A selection of T cell receptor beta chains follows, all from one sample in a study of immune characterization of retroperitoneal liposarcoma. TCRdb re-called the PCR reads with MiXCR, one entry per CDR3 protein. Among 9,500 to 14,000 distinct CDR3 sequences listed, around half were seen once. Source material: tumor tissue. These TCRs come from a female donor with retroperitoneal liposarcoma. Each CDR3 is given without its conserved first and last residue. Size tells how often a clone was seen (once, few, many) or the class of an expanded clone, and some rows leave it out.

CDR3 protein: ASTTGGEETQY
V gene: TRBV6-1
clone size: few
CDR3 length: 11

CDR3 protein: ASSYSIAEGAETQY
V gene: TRBV6-5
clone size: -
CDR3 length: 14

CDR3 protein: ASSRDGSYEQY
V gene: TRBV6-5
clone size: few
CDR3 length: 11

CDR3 protein: ASSVPSGSSEQY
V gene: TRBV10-1
clone size: few
CDR3 length: 12

CDR3 protein: ASSSPSSRAGLHDTQY
V gene: TRBV27
clone size: -
CDR3 length: 16

CDR3 protein: ASSDPGRGQQF
V gene: TRBV10-2
clone size: -
CDR3 length: 11

CDR3 protein: ASSEEALKEQF
V gene: TRBV10-1
clone size: -
CDR3 length: 11

CDR3 protein: ASTPVRGAYNEQF
V gene: TRBV6-1
clone size: medium-sized
CDR3 length: 13

CDR3 protein: ASSLVAGALNEQF
V gene: TRBV7-2
clone size: -
CDR3 length: 13

CDR3 protein: ATSDSGRGPSGPNNEQF
V gene: TRBV24-1
clone size: -
CDR3 length: 17